The TCR beta chain described here comes from a study of shared clonotypes between healthy human individuals. Study-wide context: The donor pool was made up of a couple of women and a few men aged 18 to 49.

The naive CD8 population came from CD45RO-negative cells selected for CCR7, without terminally differentiated effector memory CD45RA+ cells. As handled by the study authors: There were no quality scores in the junction-only immunoSEQ sequences, so filtering differed. Some clones are missing from TCRdb's copy, which holds only in-frame ones; the method was immunoSEQ multiplex PCR. For V, J and clone size, that table is used; D and trimming come from the DNA. The repertoire includes about 2.1 million clones, 93% of them detected once, and less than 2% sits in the top ten. Germline values: CDR1 ENHRY, CDR2 SYGVKD. This CDR3 comprises 11 residues. Trimming stripped 5 bases from V and 8 bases from J, with 9 bases between.

The sequencing input was naive CD8+ T cells from PBMCs. This receptor was obtained from a man between 18 and 29 years old in good health. Some clones in this sample may be carry-over from other donors' samples. The chain links TRBV10-3 to TRBJ1-1; possible D gene TRBD1, 6 bases. As DNA, the CDR3 is TGTGCCATCAGTTTTGGGGGCGAAGCTTTCTTT. Amino acid sequence: CAISFGGEAFF.